The next 8 T cell receptor beta chains were all read from a single sample in a study of human T cells and chemical hapten exposure (dated by TCRdb to the early 2020s). Total RNA was extracted from unfractionated whole blood collected in Tempus Blood RNA tubes. The library was prepared using 5' RACE. For sequencing, an Illumina MiSeq was employed. In TCRdb, the public reads were trimmed at Q25 with fastp and aligned with MiXCR, with productive beta chains retained. Rows are combined by CDR3 protein, so each entry shows the most common genes and DNA. This sample gives approximately 140,000 distinct CDR3 sequences in total; 3.5% to 5% of them show up just once. The ten largest account for more than 1.2% of the sample. The receptors were gathered from a female donor in good health.

The CDR3 sequence is CASSTGPAGQQTTGYQPQHF. DNA of the CDR3: TGTGCCAGCAGCACAGGCCCCGCCGGGCAGCAGACGACGGGGTACCAGCCCCAGCATTTT. This sequence joins TRBV6-5 and TRBJ1-5; D is possibly TRBD1 (5 bases). With 6 bases removed from V and 7 bases from J, the gap between germline ends came to 34 bases. This CDR3 region has 20 residues. Germline V gene data show CDR1 as MNHEY and CDR2 as SVGAGI.

This chain joins TRBV10-3 and TRBJ2-3, with TRBD2 identical over 8 bases. The CDR3 spans 15 residues. Germline-derived CDR1 and CDR2 are ENHRY and SYGVKD. V shed 6 bases, J shed 0 bases, and the junction held 5 bases outside the gene matches. The DNA for the CDR3 is TGTGCCATCAGGAGTAGCGGGACCAGCACAGATACGCAGTATTTT. It codes for CAIRSSGTSTDTQYF.

By sample fraction, this clonotype is medium-sized. The V and J genes are TRBV2 and TRBJ2-3; 9 bases line up with TRBD2. Germline loops: CDR1 SNHLY, CDR2 FYNNEI. The V gene end was trimmed by 6 bases and the J gene end by 4 bases; junction bases not matched to a gene: 11. The CDR3 extends over 16 amino acids. CDR3 region: CASSFRVAGVSDTQYF. CDR3 nucleotides: TGTGCCAGCAGCTTTCGGGTAGCGGGGGTCTCAGATACGCAGTATTTT.

This clonotype came up a few times. The chain uses TRBV12-3 or TRBV12-4 and TRBJ2-3, with 12 bases identical to TRBD2. J lost 3 bases, V lost 5 bases, and 6 bases had no gene match. The CDR3 totals 16 residues. The DNA for the CDR3 is TGTGCCAGCAGTCCGCTAGCGGGGGGGCCAACAGATACGCAGTATTTT. Translating it yields CASSPLAGGPTDTQYF.

This clonotype came up many times. This rearrangement joins TRBV20-1 to TRBJ2-3; 8 nucleotides line up with TRBD1. V shed 6 bases, J shed 4 bases, and the junction held 18 bases outside the gene matches. From germline, CDR1 is DFQATT and CDR2 SNEGSKA (reference sequence). The CDR3 sequence is 17 residues long. The CDR3 reads CSAEQPGGQGAPDTQYF. In DNA, the CDR3 is TGCAGTGCCGAGCAGCCCGGCGGGCAGGGGGCACCAGATACGCAGTATTTT.

This chain uses TRBV7-9 with TRBJ2-6; D is perhaps TRBD2 (5 bases). The V end lost 2 bases, the J end lost 1 base, and 9 bases lay between the germline ends. Germline CDR1 SEHNR, CDR2 FQNEAQ (reference sequence). The CDR3 totals 16 residues. CDR3 coding DNA: TGTGCCAGCAGCTTACCCCGGGGTTCTGGGGCCAACGTCCTGACTTTC. Translated, it gives CASSLPRGSGANVLTF.

This clonotype was counted at least ten times. The chain is built from TRBV3-1 and TRBJ1-1; a weak D match, TRBD1 (6 bases). Looked up from germline, CDR1 is LGHDT and CDR2 is YNNKEL (reference sequence). V was clipped by 7 bases and J by 2 bases, with 14 bases between them. The CDR3 totals 14 residues. DNA of the CDR3: TGTGCCAGCACCCTAGGACAGACTAACACTGAAGCTTTCTTT. Residues: CASTLGQTNTEAFF.

This clonotype has at least ten counts. The chain links TRBV18 to TRBJ2-5, with a tentative D call TRBD1 (6 bases). V lost 0 bases and J 2 bases, leaving 7 bases between the germline ends. The CDR3 spans 14 residues. Germline CDR1 is KGHSH and CDR2 is LQKENI. CDR3 loop: CASSPPQGQETQYF. DNA for the CDR3: TGTGCCAGCTCACCACCCCAGGGGCAAGAGACCCAGTACTTC.